The T cell receptor (beta chain) under discussion was sequenced for a study of PD-L1 blockade in urothelial cancer. This sample's time point: pretreatment peripheral blood. Trimming left V 10 bases short and J 9 bases short, with 19 bases between. Per the germline V gene, CDR1 is ENHRY and CDR2 is SYGVKD. The CDR3 is made up of 13 amino acids. TCRdb's copy holds only in-frame clones and misses some; the assay was immunoSEQ multiplex PCR. The data show tens of thousands of clones, with roughly four fifths seen just once and over 1.5% held by the top ten. The clonotype originates from a man aged 70 or older with urothelial cancer. Here the sequenced sample was PBMCs, taken around atezolizumab (anti-PD-L1) treatment. The chain joins TRBV10-3 to TRBJ2-4; perhaps TRBD1 as D (6 bases). In nucleotides, the CDR3 is TGTGCCACCTCAATCCCCGGGACAATCATTCAGTACTTC. This encodes CATSIPGTIIQYF.